This T cell receptor beta chain emerged from a study of cytomegalovirus exposure and HLA in healthy donors. Study outcomes and limitations: Three chains linked to CMV were shown in vitro to be specific for CMV antigens.

The CDR3 spans 13 residues. Between the trimmed V and J ends, which lost 3 bases and 4 bases, there was a span of 9 bases. Germline V lookup: CDR1 SGHAT, CDR2 FQNNGV. This clone was detected only a few times. What it binds is not known. The validation cohort, a group of over a hundred subjects, included the donors and was separate from the roughly 670-subject first cohort. Sequenced by immunoSEQ multiplex PCR; TCRdb stores in-frame clones only, minus some. The table lists over 250,000 clones, about 86% of them singletons, with approximately 1% in the top ten. The source is a woman aged 18 to 35 in good health and CMV-seronegative. The gene calls are TRBV11-2 and TRBJ1-2; D is undetermined. The sequencing input was PBMCs. The CDR3 nucleotides are TGTGCCAGCAGCTTCGGACTCGTCTATGGCTACACCTTC. Translating it yields CASSFGLVYGYTF.